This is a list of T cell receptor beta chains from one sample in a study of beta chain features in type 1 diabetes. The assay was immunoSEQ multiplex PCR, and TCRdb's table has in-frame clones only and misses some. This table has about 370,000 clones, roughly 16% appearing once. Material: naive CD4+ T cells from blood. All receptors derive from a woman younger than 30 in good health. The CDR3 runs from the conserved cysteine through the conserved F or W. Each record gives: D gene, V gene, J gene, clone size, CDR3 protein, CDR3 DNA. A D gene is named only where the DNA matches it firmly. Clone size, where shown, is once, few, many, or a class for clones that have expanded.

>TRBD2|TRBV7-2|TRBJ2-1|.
CASTIGSGRLYEQFF
TGTGCCAGCACCATCGGGAGCGGGAGGCTTTATGAGCAGTTCTTC
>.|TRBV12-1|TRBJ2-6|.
CASSFVGTGRAGANVLTF
TGTGCCAGCAGCTTTGTTGGGACAGGGAGGGCCGGGGCCAACGTCCTGACTTTC
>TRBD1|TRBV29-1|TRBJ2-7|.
CSARQGSNEQYF
TGCAGCGCCCGACAGGGTAGCAACGAGCAGTACTTC
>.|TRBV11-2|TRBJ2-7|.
CASSLEALPHEQYF
TGTGCCAGCAGCTTAGAAGCTTTACCCCACGAGCAGTACTTC
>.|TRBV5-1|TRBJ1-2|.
CASSLGRSSGEHGYTF
TGCGCCAGCAGCTTGGGCCGGTCTTCAGGGGAACATGGCTACACCTTC
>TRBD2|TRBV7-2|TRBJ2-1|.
CASSSRLAGGVPFF
TGTGCCAGCAGCTCTCGACTAGCGGGAGGGGTACCGTTCTTC
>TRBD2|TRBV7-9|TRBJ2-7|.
CASSLTSGLTYEQYF
TGTGCCAGCAGCTTGACTAGCGGGCTTACCTACGAGCAGTACTTC
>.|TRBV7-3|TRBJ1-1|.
CASTMGALNTEAFF
TGTGCCAGCACCATGGGGGCCCTGAACACTGAAGCTTTCTTT
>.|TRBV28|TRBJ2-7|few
CASSPVALTYEQYF
TGTGCCAGCAGTCCCGTAGCGTTAACCTACGAGCAGTACTTC
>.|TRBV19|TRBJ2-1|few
CASSREARGSGEQFF
TGTGCCAGTAGTAGAGAGGCCCGGGGTTCAGGTGAGCAGTTCTTC
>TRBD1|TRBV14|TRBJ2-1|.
CASSQAQGSWGNEQFF
TGTGCCAGCAGCCAGGCACAGGGGTCTTGGGGGAATGAGCAGTTCTTC